These T cell receptor beta chains were read from a single sample in a study of cytomegalovirus exposure and HLA in healthy donors. Data came from immunoSEQ multiplex PCR; TCRdb stores just in-frame clones and leaves some out. The sample records under 250,000 clones, approximately 87% being singletons. Material for sequencing was PBMCs. Source of these receptors: a woman under 30 in good health and CMV-seronegative. The CDR3 runs from the conserved cysteine through the conserved F or W. The D gene is left open where the match is weak. The listing skips clone size in some rows; elsewhere it reads once, few, many or a size class.

v_gene	d_gene	j_gene	abundance	len	CDR3aa	CDR3nt
TRBV5-1	NA	TRBJ1-2	NA	12	CASSLSQRGYTF	TGCGCCAGCAGCTTGTCGCAGCGCGGCTACACCTTC
TRBV29-1	TRBD2	TRBJ2-7	once	16	CSVEQTSGRGSYEQYF	TGCAGCGTTGAACAGACTAGCGGGAGGGGATCCTACGAGCAGTACTTC
TRBV10-3	NA	TRBJ1-2	NA	12	CAIRQENYGYTF	TGTGCCATACGACAGGAGAACTATGGCTACACCTTC
TRBV2	TRBD1	TRBJ1-3	NA	20	CASSDGDRGVSPNSGNTIYF	TGTGCCAGCAGTGATGGGGACAGGGGCGTGAGCCCGAACTCTGGAAACACCATATATTTT
TRBV11-2	NA	TRBJ2-1	NA	12	CASSSTRERQFF	TGTGCCAGCAGCTCTACGAGGGAGAGACAGTTCTTC
TRBV27	TRBD1	TRBJ2-7	NA	15	CASSPRQGSSYEQYF	TGTGCCAGCAGTCCCAGACAGGGAAGCTCCTACGAGCAGTACTTC
TRBV7-3	NA	TRBJ1-1	NA	15	CASSLLPGGTTEAFF	TGTGCCAGCAGCTTACTCCCGGGTGGGACCACTGAAGCTTTCTTT
TRBV28	TRBD1	TRBJ1-2	NA	13	CASSLTGNYGYTF	TGTGCCAGCAGTTTGACAGGGAACTATGGCTACACCTTC
TRBV5-6	TRBD1	TRBJ1-1	NA	17	CASTTTGTRALLGEAFF	TGTGCCAGCACCACGACAGGGACGCGCGCCCTGCTAGGAGAAGCTTTCTTT
TRBV5-1	TRBD2	TRBJ2-5	NA	14	CASSPSGGSTTQYF	TGCGCCAGCAGCCCCTCAGGCGGGAGTACGACCCAGTACTTC
TRBV6-5	NA	TRBJ2-7	few	11	CASSRLGEQYF	TGTGCCAGCAGTAGGCTTGGCGAGCAGTACTTC
TRBV27	NA	TRBJ1-2	NA	15	CASSAGGAKLYGYTF	TGTGCCAGCAGTGCCGGGGGGGCGAAACTCTATGGCTACACCTTC
TRBV2	NA	TRBJ2-7	few	14	CAARTWDPTYEQYF	TGTGCCGCGAGGACATGGGACCCTACCTACGAGCAGTACTTC
TRBV28	NA	TRBJ2-1	NA	13	CAISGVRFHEQFF	TGTGCCATCTCCGGAGTGAGGTTCCATGAGCAGTTCTTC
TRBV7-9	TRBD1	TRBJ1-2	few	16	CASSDAGTGGNYGYTF	TGTGCCAGCAGCGACGCCGGGACAGGGGGCAACTATGGCTACACCTTC
TRBV25-1	NA	TRBJ1-6	once	14	CASSDGGYNSPLHF	TGTGCCAGCAGTGACGGTGGTTATAATTCACCCCTCCACTTT
TRBV30	NA	TRBJ1-2	NA	13	CAWSVSGRDGCTF	TGTGCCTGGAGTGTATCAGGCAGGGACGGGTGCACCTTC
TRBV19	NA	TRBJ1-3	NA	13	CASSIGFGNTIYF	TGTGCCAGTAGTATCGGTTTTGGAAACACCATATATTTT
TRBV19	NA	TRBJ2-7	NA	15	CASSTNRERIHEQYF	TGTGCCAGTAGTACGAACAGGGAACGCATCCACGAGCAGTACTTC
TRBV30	NA	TRBJ1-1	once	12	CAWTGDRTEAFF	TGTGCCTGGACAGGGGATAGGACTGAAGCTTTCTTT
TRBV7-9	TRBD2	TRBJ2-5	NA	16	CASSLGYSGSQETQYF	TGTGCCAGCAGCTTAGGGTATAGCGGGAGCCAAGAGACCCAGTACTTC
TRBV6-5	TRBD2	TRBJ2-7	NA	15	CASSYGVAGEYEQYF	TGTGCCAGCAGTTACGGGGTAGCGGGAGAGTACGAGCAGTACTTC
TRBV10-2	TRBD2	TRBJ2-3	NA	16	CASGTSSGSSTDTQYF	TGCGCCAGCGGAACCTCTAGCGGCTCTAGCACAGATACGCAGTATTTT
TRBV9	NA	TRBJ2-5	NA	18	CASSVEGGTPGSGETQYF	TGTGCCAGCAGCGTAGAGGGGGGGACCCCCGGGAGTGGGGAGACCCAGTACTTC
TRBV9	NA	TRBJ2-5	once	14	CASSVRPNQETQYF	TGTGCCAGCAGCGTCAGACCCAATCAAGAGACCCAGTACTTC
TRBV9	TRBD1	TRBJ1-1	NA	13	CASSVRTGAEAFF	TGTGCCAGCAGCGTCCGGACAGGGGCTGAAGCTTTCTTT
TRBV9	NA	TRBJ1-2	once	15	CASSVEAATNYGYTF	TGTGCCAGCAGCGTAGAGGCAGCAACTAACTATGGCTACACCTTC
TRBV4-1	TRBD1	TRBJ1-5	once	16	CASSPQGARGNQPQHF	TGCGCCAGCAGCCCCCAGGGGGCGCGCGGCAATCAGCCCCAGCATTTT
TRBV15	TRBD1	TRBJ1-4	NA	19	CATSSTPRDRAFLNEKLFF	TGTGCCACCAGCAGCACACCCCGGGACAGGGCTTTTCTAAATGAAAAACTGTTTTTT
TRBV5-1	TRBD2	TRBJ2-7	NA	15	CASSRSTSGAYEQYF	TGCGCCAGCAGCCGCTCGACTAGCGGAGCCTACGAGCAGTACTTC
TRBV6-6	NA	TRBJ2-7	NA	12	CASTGGAYEQYF	TGTGCCAGCACGGGCGGGGCCTACGAGCAGTACTTC
TRBV10-3	NA	TRBJ2-1	NA	14	CAISLGASGNEQFF	TGTGCCATCAGCCTCGGGGCCTCTGGGAATGAGCAGTTCTTC
TRBV18	NA	TRBJ2-3	NA	14	CASSLWGLPDTQYF	TGTGCCAGCTCACTATGGGGACTCCCAGATACGCAGTATTTT
TRBV7-8	NA	TRBJ2-5	NA	14	CASSLGSGQETQYF	TGTGCCAGCAGCTTAGGTTCAGGACAAGAGACCCAGTACTTC
TRBV12-5	NA	TRBJ1-1	NA	12	CASSLYVTEAFF	TGTGCTAGCAGTTTGTACGTCACTGAAGCTTTCTTT
TRBV2	NA	TRBJ2-7	NA	13	CASSYGPAGEQYF	TGTGCCAGCAGTTATGGACCGGCCGGCGAGCAGTACTTC
TRBV6-1	TRBD2	TRBJ2-7	once	16	CASSEFTGGVTDEQYF	TGTGCCAGCAGTGAATTCACGGGGGGGGTTACCGACGAGCAGTACTTC
TRBV10-3	NA	TRBJ1-5	NA	14	CAISGGQSNQPQHF	TGTGCCATCAGTGGCGGACAATCTAATCAGCCCCAGCATTTT
TRBV6-1	NA	TRBJ2-6	NA	15	CASRGGGSGANVLTF	TGTGCCAGCAGGGGAGGGGGCTCTGGGGCCAACGTCCTGACTTTC
TRBV9	NA	TRBJ1-1	NA	13	CASSVDLNTEAFF	TGTGCCAGCAGCGTAGATCTGAACACTGAAGCTTTCTTT
TRBV29-1	NA	TRBJ2-1	NA	15	CSVEGGFSSYNEQFF	TGCAGCGTTGAGGGGGGCTTTAGCTCCTACAATGAGCAGTTCTTC
TRBV30	NA	TRBJ1-4	NA	16	CAWSLANPGLNEKLFF	TGTGCCTGGAGTCTCGCGAATCCGGGCCTTAATGAAAAACTGTTTTTT
TRBV5-6	TRBD1	TRBJ1-1	NA	15	CASSLGTGAATEAFF	TGTGCCAGCAGCTTGGGAACAGGGGCAGCCACTGAAGCTTTCTTT
TRBV5-1	NA	TRBJ2-3	few	14	CASSLDRPRDTQYF	TGCGCCAGCAGCTTGGACAGGCCGCGGGATACGCAGTATTTT
TRBV6-4	NA	TRBJ2-1	once	13	CASSFSTADEQFF	TGTGCCAGTAGTTTTAGCACCGCGGATGAGCAGTTCTTC
TRBV29-1	NA	TRBJ1-1	NA	14	CSVGGRSGNTEAFF	TGCAGCGTTGGGGGGCGATCGGGGAACACTGAAGCTTTCTTT
TRBV28	NA	TRBJ2-7	NA	13	CASSSPGSYEQYF	TGTGCCAGCTCAAGTCCGGGATCCTACGAGCAGTACTTC
TRBV7-9	NA	TRBJ1-2	NA	15	CASRPIGRANYGYTF	TGTGCCAGCAGGCCAATTGGACGGGCTAACTATGGCTACACCTTC
TRBV6-1	NA	TRBJ1-2	NA	14	CASSSLAANYGYTF	TGTGCCAGCAGCTCCTTGGCCGCTAACTATGGCTACACCTTC
TRBV18	TRBD1	TRBJ1-4	NA	16	CASSPSGQATNEKLFF	TGTGCCAGCTCACCCTCAGGACAGGCAACTAATGAAAAACTGTTTTTT
TRBV11-2	NA	TRBJ2-1	NA	13	CASSSEGRNEQFF	TGTGCCAGCAGTTCCGAGGGGCGCAATGAGCAGTTCTTC